What follows describes a single T cell receptor beta chain. Its antigen remains unknown. This sample stems from a study of post-analysis software for immune sequencing data. Per germline, CDR1 MNHEY and CDR2 SVGEGT. This CDR3 region has 13 residues. Trimming cost V 6 bases and J 5 bases, with 11 bases left between them. Whole-study findings and limits: In patients, TRBV5-6, TRBV5-1 and TRBV20-1 belonged to several TRBV segments found more frequently than in controls.

The authors incorporated unique molecular identifiers into the TCR beta cDNA libraries. A single record per CDR3 protein comes from TCRdb applying MiXCR to the PCR reads. This sample has around 710,000 distinct CDR3 sequences, with about 45% found just once. The TCR comes from a girl aged 10 to 17 with multiple sclerosis. The sample consisted of blood. J is TRBJ2-1 and V is TRBV6-2 or TRBV6-3; the D is unclear. The CDR3 nucleotides read TGTGCCAGCAGCTCAGACGCGAACAATGAGCAGTTCTTC. Translating gives CASSSDANNEQFF.